This entry features one T cell receptor (beta chain) sequence. The antigen is undetermined. This specimen belongs to a study of cytomegalovirus exposure and HLA in healthy donors. Study details: An analysis done earlier identified almost 120 million unique TCR beta sequences from about 179 million T cells. Most genotyped donors, about four fifths of around 370, had Caucasian-associated genetic ancestry.

Nominal health characterized the donors when sampled, though unrecorded immune exposures were likely. The CDR3 is made up of 13 amino acids. Germline CDR1 and CDR2: SQVTM and ANQGSEA. V dropped 0 bases and J dropped 6 bases, with 11 bases sitting between them. PCR was performed using 60 Vbeta and 13 Jbeta primers. Using immunoSEQ multiplex PCR, the repertoire was profiled, and TCRdb retains in-frame clones only, with some absent. Counted here are about 200,000 clones, around 80% occurring once; the ten biggest clones make up 1.5% to 2%. Points from the study as a whole: Later on, a genetic analysis was performed. It linked a missense variant in DCLRE1C with V- and J-gene trimming of TCR beta.

The receptor comes from a man aged 30 to 39 in good health and CMV-seronegative. The sequenced material came from PBMCs. The V and J genes are TRBV29-1 and TRBJ1-2, with D possibly matching TRBD1 (5 bases). CDR3 in DNA: TGCAGCGTTGAAGATCGGACAAAAGATGGCTACACCTTC. This gives the protein CSVEDRTKDGYTF.